This is a list of T cell receptor beta chains from one sample in a study of cytomegalovirus exposure and HLA in healthy donors. Data came from immunoSEQ multiplex PCR; TCRdb stores just in-frame clones and leaves some out. The sample records roughly 120,000 clones, around 81% being singletons. The sequencing input was PBMCs. The receptors derive from a woman aged 25 to 39 in good health and CMV-seronegative. Each CDR3 is given with its conserved first and last residue. D genes are given only for firm matches. Clone size is shown for a subset of rows, as once, few, many or a class of expanded clone.

CDR3 length	V gene	clone size	D gene	J gene	CDR3 DNA	CDR3 protein
17	TRBV6-4	medium-sized	TRBD2	TRBJ2-3	TGTGCCAGCAGTGAGACGGGTAGCGGGAGCGGGACAGATACGCAGTATTTT	CASSETGSGSGTDTQYF
14	TRBV6-5	NA	NA	TRBJ2-3	TGTGCCAGCAGCCCCGGCGCGGGGACAGATACGCAGTATTTT	CASSPGAGTDTQYF
13	TRBV28	once	NA	TRBJ1-5	TGTGCCATCACCCTCGGGGGAGGTCAGCCCCAGCATTTT	CAITLGGGQPQHF
15	TRBV19	NA	TRBD1	TRBJ2-2	TGTGCCAGTAGTTCCACCGGGACAGCGACCGGGGAGCTGTTTTTT	CASSSTGTATGELFF
14	TRBV28	few	NA	TRBJ2-5	TGTGCCACCACAGTTTCGTACAGGCAAGAGACCCAGTACTTC	CATTVSYRQETQYF
12	TRBV28	once	NA	TRBJ1-5	TGTGCCAGCTGGGACACGCATCAGCCCCAGCATTTT	CASWDTHQPQHF
16	TRBV30	NA	TRBD2	TRBJ2-2	TGTGCCTGGAGTGTAGGCCTAGCGGTGAACACCGGGGAGCTGTTTTTT	CAWSVGLAVNTGELFF
13	TRBV27	NA	NA	TRBJ2-7	TGTGCCAGCAGTTCGAGCAGACATAACGAGCAGTACTTC	CASSSSRHNEQYF
14	TRBV4-1	few	NA	TRBJ1-1	TGCGCCAGCAGCCAACAGGGCATGAACACTGAAGCTTTCTTT	CASSQQGMNTEAFF
16	TRBV7-2	NA	TRBD1	TRBJ2-2	TGTGCCAGCAGCCCACTCCCTGACAGGGGCACCGGGGAGCTGTTTTTT	CASSPLPDRGTGELFF
12	TRBV29-1	NA	NA	TRBJ2-7	TGCAGCGTTGAAATAGCGGACTACGAGCAGTACTTC	CSVEIADYEQYF
19	TRBV4-1	once	TRBD1	TRBJ1-5	TGCGCCAGCAGCCAAGAAGGGGGACAGGGGGACTATAGCAATCAGCCCCAGCATTTT	CASSQEGGQGDYSNQPQHF
17	TRBV27	NA	NA	TRBJ2-7	TGTGCCAGCAGTACCACCCTCCGGGGCAGGGGACACTACGAGCAGTACTTC	CASSTTLRGRGHYEQYF